The T cell receptor (beta chain) under discussion was sequenced for a study of blood T cell repertoires in COVID-19. In regard to this clone: The junction and the germline gene differ at one end; a read error may be behind it.

Authors' methods: For nucleated cells, counts were estimated from reference gene primer amplification. This table comes from immunoSEQ multiplex PCR, and its TCRdb copy is limited to in-frame clones, with some not included. From that table come the V and J calls and clone size; the DNA was used to work out D and trimming. The data show 45,000 or so clones, about 90% seen once. The CDR3 runs 12 residues. The V gene's germline CDR1 is SGHTA and CDR2 FQGNSA. The chain links TRBV7-2 to TRBJ2-7; possibly TRBD1 for D (6 bases). The TCR originated in a human donor in a cohort sampled during active COVID-19. Specimen: peripheral blood. The CDR3 bases are TGTGCCAGCAGCTTAGCAGATAGGACAGTCAACTTC. It yields the protein CASSLADRTVNF. Full variable domain (missing parts from reference TRBV7-2 and TRBJ2-7): GAGVSQSPSNKVTEKGKDVELRCDPISGHTALYWYRQSLGQGLEFLIYFQGNSAPDKSGLPSDRFSAERTGGSVSTLTIQRTQQEDSAVYLCASSLADRTVNFGPGTRLTVT.